Listed here are 10 T cell receptor beta chains from one sample, sequenced in a study of PD-L1 blockade in urothelial cancer. Repertoires were generated with immunoSEQ multiplex PCR, while TCRdb's copy carries only in-frame clones and drops some. The repertoire holds fewer than 50,000 clones, about 88% seen once, with approximately 3% in the top ten. The time point is: pretreatment peripheral blood. Sequenced here: PBMCs, sampled around atezolizumab (anti-PD-L1) treatment. The origin of the receptors is a man aged 65 to 79 with urothelial cancer.

The rearrangement uses TRBV6-5 and TRBJ1-1, with a weak D call TRBD1 (6 bases). The length of the CDR3 is 14 residues. V was pared by 2 bases and J by 4 bases, with 11 bases between. Germline lookup yields CDR1 MNHEY and CDR2 SVGAGI. CDR3 loop: CASSYDHRVTEAFF. The DNA of the CDR3 is TGTGCCAGCAGTTACGATCACAGGGTCACTGAAGCTTTCTTT.

V gene TRBV6-1 combines with J gene TRBJ1-1, with 11 bases fitting TRBD1. V was clipped by 6 bases and J by 5 bases; unmatched bases: 2. Germline assignment: CDR1 MNHNS and CDR2 SASEGT. CDR3 length: 13 amino acids. The CDR3 here is CASRDRGRTEAFF. CDR3 nucleotides: TGTGCCAGCAGGGACAGGGGGCGGACTGAAGCTTTCTTT.

The chain links TRBV6-5 to TRBJ1-2; TRBD1 matches 8 bases. The CDR3 contains 14 residues. The ends lost 0 bases at V and 8 bases at J; junction bases unmatched: 5. Germline loops: CDR1 MNHEY, CDR2 SVGAGI. The chain's CDR3 is CASSYSTGTGGYTF. As DNA, the CDR3 is TGTGCCAGCAGTTACTCAACCGGGACAGGAGGCTACACCTTC.

The rearrangement joins TRBV5-1 to TRBJ2-2, with D perhaps matching TRBD2 (6 bases). The CDR3 consists of 16 residues. The V and J ends lost 4 bases and 0 bases respectively, with 13 bases between them. CDR1 SGHRS and CDR2 YFSETQ come from the germline V gene. Written as DNA, the CDR3 is TGCGCCAGCAGCCTAGGGACTCGATCGAACACCGGGGAGCTGTTTTTT. It encodes CASSLGTRSNTGELFF.

The chain links TRBV27 to TRBJ1-2; D uncertain. With 2 bases removed from V and 7 bases from J, the gap between germline ends came to 11 bases. Germline CDR1 is MNHEY and CDR2 is SMNVEV (reference sequence). The CDR3 is made up of 13 amino acids. The CDR3 protein is CASSLIGSAGYTF. The CDR3 coding sequence is TGTGCCAGCAGTTTAATCGGGTCAGCTGGCTACACCTTC.

This clone has only one observation. The chain has TRBV7-8 and TRBJ2-5; 8 nucleotides align to TRBD1. The CDR3 contains 16 residues. CDR1 SGHVS and CDR2 FQNEAQ come from the germline V gene. V gave up 4 bases and J gave up 5 bases; unmatched junction bases: 12. In nucleotides, the CDR3 is TGTGCCAGCAGCTCCAGGACAGGGAACCCCGTGGAGACCCAGTACTTC. It specifies CASSSRTGNPVETQYF.

V usage is TRBV6-1 and J usage is TRBJ2-7; possibly TRBD1 for D (7 bases). V was clipped by 6 bases and J by 12 bases, with 18 bases between them. The CDR3 contains 12 residues. The germline V gene has CDR1 MNHNS and CDR2 SASEGT. In DNA, the CDR3 is TGTGCCAGCAGCCAACCACGACAGGGAGGGTACTTC. Residues: CASSQPRQGGYF.

V and J are TRBV20-1 and TRBJ1-2; no firm D call. The CDR3 extends over 11 amino acids. The V and J ends lost 6 bases and 5 bases respectively, with 10 bases between them. The germline gives CDR1 DFQATT, CDR2 SNEGSKA (reference sequence). For the CDR3, the DNA is TGCAGTGCCCACCGGGGTTATGGCTACACCTTC. Residues: CSAHRGYGYTF.

This chain connects TRBV19 to TRBJ1-1; D possibly corresponds to TRBD1 (6 bases). The CDR3 is 14 residues long. V was pared by 8 bases and J by 0 bases, with 13 bases between. Germline V lookup: CDR1 LNHDA, CDR2 SQIVND (reference sequence). CDR3 sequence: CASRDRIMNTEAFF. The CDR3, as DNA: TGTGCCAGTCGTGACAGGATCATGAACACTGAAGCTTTCTTT.

This clone appeared a few times. The V gene is TRBV5-1, the J gene TRBJ1-5; 10 bases map to TRBD1. The CDR3 length is 15 residues. V trimming: 0 bases; J trimming: 7 bases; junction bases outside the gene matches: 4. Looked up from germline, CDR1 is SGHRS and CDR2 is YFSETQ. CDR3 sequence (DNA): TGCGCCAGCAGCTTGGAGGGACAGGGGACACAGCCCCAGCATTTT. Translation: CASSLEGQGTQPQHF.